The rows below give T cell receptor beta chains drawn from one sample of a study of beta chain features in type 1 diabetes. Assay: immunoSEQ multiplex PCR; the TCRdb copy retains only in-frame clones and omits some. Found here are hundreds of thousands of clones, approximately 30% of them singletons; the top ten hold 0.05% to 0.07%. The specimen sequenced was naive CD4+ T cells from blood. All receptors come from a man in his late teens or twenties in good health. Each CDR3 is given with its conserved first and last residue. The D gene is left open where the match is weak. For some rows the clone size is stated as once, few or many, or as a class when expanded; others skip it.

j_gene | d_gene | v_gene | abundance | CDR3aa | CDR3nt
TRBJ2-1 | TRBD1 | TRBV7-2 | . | CASRGQVFRNEQFF | TGTGCCAGCAGAGGACAGGTTTTTCGGAATGAGCAGTTCTTC
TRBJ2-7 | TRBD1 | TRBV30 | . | CAWSNAPGGPPYEQYF | TGTGCCTGGAGTAACGCCCCAGGGGGCCCCCCCTACGAGCAGTACTTC
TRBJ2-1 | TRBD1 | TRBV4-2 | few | CASSLDREGEQFF | TGTGCCAGCAGCCTCGACAGGGAAGGTGAGCAGTTCTTC
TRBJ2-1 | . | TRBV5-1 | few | CASSLTGYNEQFF | TGCGCCAGCAGCTTGACAGGCTACAATGAGCAGTTCTTC
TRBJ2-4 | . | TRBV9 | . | CASSVASRGRGANIQYF | TGTGCCAGCAGCGTAGCTTCCCGGGGAAGAGGGGCAAACATTCAGTACTTC
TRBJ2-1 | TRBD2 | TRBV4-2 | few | CASSPGTSGRNNEQFF | TGTGCCAGCAGCCCCGGGACTAGCGGGAGGAACAATGAGCAGTTCTTC
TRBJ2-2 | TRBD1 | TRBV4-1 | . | CASSQGTGNTGELFF | TGCGCCAGCAGCCAAGGGACAGGGAACACCGGGGAGCTGTTTTTT
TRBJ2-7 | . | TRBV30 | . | CAWSVGKGYEQYF | TGTGCCTGGAGTGTGGGGAAGGGCTACGAGCAGTACTTC
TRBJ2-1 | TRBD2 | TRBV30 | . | CAWTTLGGRAGVTDEQFF | TGTGCCTGGACGACTCTCGGGGGTAGGGCGGGAGTCACCGATGAGCAGTTCTTC
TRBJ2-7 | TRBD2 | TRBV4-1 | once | CASSQPSGRTYEQYF | TGCGCCAGCAGCCAACCTAGCGGGAGGACCTACGAGCAGTACTTC
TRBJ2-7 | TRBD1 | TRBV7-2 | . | CASSTNAGTGYEQYF | TGTGCCAGCAGCACTAACGCCGGGACAGGGTACGAGCAGTACTTC
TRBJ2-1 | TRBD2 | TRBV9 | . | CASSPRFQRERANEQFF | TGTGCCAGCAGCCCTCGGTTCCAGCGGGAGAGGGCCAATGAGCAGTTCTTC
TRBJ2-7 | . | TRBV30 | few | CAQLPVTNYEQYF | TGTGCCCAACTACCGGTAACAAACTACGAGCAGTACTTC